This passage covers 8 T cell receptor beta chains from one sample sequenced in a study of T cell repertoires in cytomegalovirus infection. A single record per CDR3 protein comes from TCRdb applying MiXCR to the reads. The sample holds approximately 190,000 distinct CDR3 sequences, 8.5% to 10% seen once. The sequenced sample consisted of PBMCs. These receptors all stem from a human donor in good health (CMV status not recorded). Some clones in this sample may be carry-over from other donors' samples.

This clonotype was detected a few times. This rearrangement joins TRBV12-3 or TRBV12-4 to TRBJ2-3; maybe TRBD2 (5 bases). V was trimmed by 3 bases and J by 4 bases, leaving 17 bases between them. The CDR3 sequence is 16 residues long. The DNA for the CDR3 is TGTGCCAGCAGTTTGCTTCCAGTGGGAGCATCAGATACGCAGTATTTT. The encoded protein is CASSLLPVGASDTQYF.

This clonotype came up many times. The chain recombines TRBV7-9 with TRBJ1-4; D is perhaps TRBD1 (6 bases). The CDR3 consists of 19 residues. In germline, CDR1 is SEHNR, CDR2 FQNEAQ (reference sequence). The V end was cut by 2 bases, the J end by 8 bases, with 27 bases between. CDR3 in DNA: TGTGCCAGCAGCTTACCCCGCGACCCCAGGACAGCTACGGGGGAAAAACTGTTTTTT. As protein: CASSLPRDPRTATGEKLFF.

This sequence joins TRBV19 and TRBJ2-2, with 8 positions matching TRBD2. CDR1 is LNHDA, CDR2 SQIVND, per germline (reference sequence). Trimming took 5 bases from V and 6 from J; bases not matched to a gene: 11. This CDR3 region has 16 residues. The CDR3 DNA follows: TGTGCCAGTAGTCAACCGGGACTAGGTTACCCCGGGGAGCTGTTTTTT. This translates into CASSQPGLGYPGELFF.

This clonotype has at least ten counts. The chain employs TRBV28 and TRBJ1-2, with TRBD1 identical over 7 bases. Germline V gene sequence: CDR1 MDHEN, CDR2 SYDVKM. This CDR3 contains 13 residues. Losses at the gene ends were 6 bases for V and 4 bases for J; bases not matched to a gene: 5. The CDR3 region has the DNA TGTGCCAGCAGGTCGACAGGGTCCTATGGCTACACCTTC. It encodes CASRSTGSYGYTF.

The chain employs TRBV28 and TRBJ2-1; TRBD1 agrees at 7 bases. Unmatched junction bases numbered 10, after V lost 5 bases and J lost 0 bases. The CDR3 sequence is 17 residues long. Germline CDR1 is MDHEN and CDR2 is SYDVKM. CDR3 nucleotides: TGTGCCAGCAGTCTCTCCCCGGGACAGAGCTCCTACAATGAGCAGTTCTTC. The encoded protein is CASSLSPGQSSYNEQFF.

V usage is TRBV2 and J usage is TRBJ2-5; 7 bases line up with TRBD2. Trimming cost V 7 bases and J 5 bases; bases outside gene matches: 13. Germline assignment: CDR1 SNHLY and CDR2 FYNNEI. This CDR3 is 15 amino acids long. CDR3 region: CASKDGGGREETQYF. The CDR3 region has the DNA TGTGCCAGCAAGGATGGAGGCGGGAGAGAGGAGACCCAGTACTTC.

On this clonotype: A junction boundary mismatches the germline segment, possibly from a read error. The chain uses TRBV7-2 and TRBJ1-2, with D perhaps TRBD1 (5 bases). CDR3 length: 15 amino acids. Germline-derived CDR1 and CDR2 are SGHTA and FQGNSA. The CDR3 spells CASSAEGTANYGHTF. CDR3 sequence (DNA): TGTGCCAGCAGCGCCGAGGGGACGGCTAACTATGGCCACACCTTC. The full variable domain, with the rest looked up from reference TRBV7-2 and TRBJ1-2, is GAGVSQSPSNKVTEKGKDVELRCDPISGHTALYWYRQSLGQGLEFLIYFQGNSAPDKSGLPSDRFSAERTGGSVSTLTIQRTQQEDSAVYLCASSAEGTANYGHTFGSGTRLTVV.

The chain is built from TRBV5-6 and TRBJ2-7, with D unresolved. V lost 2 bases to trimming and J lost 2 bases, with 11 bases between them. CDR3 length: 14 residues. Germline V gene lookup returns CDR1 SGHDT and CDR2 YYEEEE. CDR3 nucleotide sequence: TGTGCCAGCAGCTTAGGTAACAGAGCCTACGAGCAGTACTTC. The encoded protein is CASSLGNRAYEQYF.